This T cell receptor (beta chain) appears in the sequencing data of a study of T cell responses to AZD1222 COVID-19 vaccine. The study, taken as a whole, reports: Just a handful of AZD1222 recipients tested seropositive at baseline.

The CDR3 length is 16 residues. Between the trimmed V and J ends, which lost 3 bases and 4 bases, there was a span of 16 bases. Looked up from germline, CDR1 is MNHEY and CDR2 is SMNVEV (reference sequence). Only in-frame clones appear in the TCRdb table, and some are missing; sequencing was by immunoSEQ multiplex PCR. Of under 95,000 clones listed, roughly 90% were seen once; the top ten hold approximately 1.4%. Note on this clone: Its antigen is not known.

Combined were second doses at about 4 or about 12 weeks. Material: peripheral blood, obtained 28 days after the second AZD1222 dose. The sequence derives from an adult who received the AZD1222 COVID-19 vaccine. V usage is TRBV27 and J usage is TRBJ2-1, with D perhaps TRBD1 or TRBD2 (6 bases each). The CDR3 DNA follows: TGTGCCAGCAGTTTCGCACTACAAGGGGGGTACAATGAGCAGTTCTTC. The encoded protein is CASSFALQGGYNEQFF.